This TCR beta chain was observed in a study of blood T cell repertoires in COVID-19. Study-level background: The United States, Italy and Spain provided the acute and convalescent COVID-19 samples. Sources were T cells, B-cell-depleted T cells, or PBMCs; the material itself was cDNA or gDNA.

While infection was still active, Seattle patients were enrolled and then followed longitudinally. The CDR3 is 14 residues long. Unmatched junction bases numbered 8, after V lost 0 bases and J lost 9 bases. CDR1 MNHEY and CDR2 SVGAGI come from the germline V gene. As handled by the study authors: Estimated nucleated cell counts came from reference gene primer amplification. The assay was immunoSEQ multiplex PCR, and TCRdb's table has in-frame clones only and misses some. V and J calls and clone size are those listed in that table; D and trimming were worked out from the DNA. This sample has about 310,000 clones, with 85% to 90% found just once. This clone was detected only once.

The chain recombines TRBV6-5 with TRBJ2-7, with 7 bases aligning to TRBD1. Sequencing was carried out using peripheral blood. This receptor was identified in a middle-aged woman with COVID-19, enrolled during active disease. CDR3 in amino acids: CASSYSTRQGRQYF. The DNA of the CDR3 is TGTGCCAGCAGTTACTCCACGCGACAGGGTCGGCAGTACTTC.